This T cell receptor (beta chain) emerged from a study of blood T cell repertoires in COVID-19. Study overall: Collection of acute and convalescent COVID-19 samples took place in the United States, Italy and Spain.

This CDR3 is built from 15 residues. The ends were cut back, 4 bases at V and 0 bases at J, with 10 bases in the middle. Germline-derived CDR1 and CDR2 are GTSNPN and SVGIG (reference sequence). This clone appeared once. Sequenced by immunoSEQ multiplex PCR; TCRdb stores in-frame clones only, minus some. The sample lists over 300,000 clones; approximately 90% were seen once. Residents of 24 US areas, aged about 18 to 95 years, made up the participants. Material: PBMCs or T cells enriched from blood (not recorded which). This TCR derives from a woman in her twenties or thirties who had recovered from COVID-19. The rearrangement joins TRBV30 to TRBJ2-6; D may be TRBD1 (5 bases). CDR3 DNA: TGTGCCTGGATTTCAGGGAACTCTGGGGCCAACGTCCTGACTTTC. It codes for CAWISGNSGANVLTF.